This T cell receptor (beta chain) was observed in a study of T cells in Graves' hyperthyroidism and ophthalmopathy. Patients aged 18 to 65 had newly diagnosed hyperthyroidism that had lasted under 2 months. This clonotype was recorded many times. Its target is not known. Broader study findings: Among clonotypes expanded in thyroid above 0.001, most were also found in blood. Model output signaled ophthalmopathy a median around 6.9 months ahead of onset.

The length of the CDR3 is 17 residues. With 3 bases clipped from V and 0 bases from J, the junction kept 3 bases outside the gene matches. TCR beta CDR3 sequences were amplified from RNA transcripts. TCR CDR3 underwent first-round RT-PCR with the HTBI primer set. A single record per CDR3 protein comes from TCRdb applying MiXCR to the multiplex PCR reads. This sample has 150,000 or so distinct CDR3 sequences, with around 20% found just once. The chain carries TRBV12-3 or TRBV12-4 and TRBJ2-6; 9 bases fit TRBD1. This receptor was obtained from a woman between 50 and 59 years old with Graves' hyperthyroidism that later progressed to Graves' ophthalmopathy. Material: blood. CDR3 nucleotide sequence: TGTGCCAGCAGTTTGACAGGGGGACTCTCTGGGGCCAACGTCCTGACTTTC. Protein product: CASSLTGGLSGANVLTF.